This T cell receptor beta chain was documented in a study of blood T cells in healthy people across ages. Study conclusions and caveats: Getting older went along with TCR beta diversity per million T cells dropping roughly linearly. Long-lived donors exceeded aged donors in naive CD4+ cells and diversity. A strong correlation was seen between TCR beta diversity and naive T cell percentage. Reliance upon unsorted PBMCs precluded definitive naive versus antigen-experienced comparison.

About this clonotype: Its antigen is as yet unknown.

The second PCR ran about 6 to 12 cycles with a sample-barcoded 5' primer and J-beta primers. TCRdb analysed the 5' RACE reads with MiXCR anew, one entry per CDR3 protein. Of roughly 1.6 million distinct CDR3 sequences in the sample, around 36% were seen once. The CDR3 has 16 residues. The V gene end was trimmed by 10 bases and the J gene end by 8 bases; junction bases not matched to a gene: 14. Per the germline V gene, CDR1 is SNHLY and CDR2 is FYNNEI. This rearrangement joins TRBV2 to TRBJ2-1; 13 bases align to TRBD2. Sequencing used blood. This clonotype was sampled from a woman aged 25 to 39 in good health. The CDR3 reads CATARSGTSGVDEQFF. Here the CDR3 DNA reads TGTGCCACCGCAAGATCGGGGACTAGCGGGGTAGATGAGCAGTTCTTC.